Below are 10 T cell receptor beta chains sequenced from a single sample in a study of blood T cell repertoires in COVID-19. Using immunoSEQ multiplex PCR, the repertoire was profiled, and TCRdb retains in-frame clones only, with some absent. The profile shows some 130,000 clones, about 78% of them singletons. Sample: peripheral blood. Receptors were obtained from a man aged 60 to 69 who had recovered from COVID-19.

V usage is TRBV3-1 (or the pseudogene TRBV3-2) and J usage is TRBJ1-2; 7 bases match TRBD1. The germline V gene has CDR1 LGHDT and CDR2 YNNKEL (reference sequence). Trimming removed 1 base from V and 5 bases from J; junction bases left unmatched: 4. The length of the CDR3 is 14 residues. This CDR3 is CASSQGGGSYGYTF. The CDR3 DNA is TGTGCCAGCAGCCAAGGAGGGGGCTCGTATGGCTACACCTTC.

The chain is built from TRBV3-1 (or the pseudogene TRBV3-2) and TRBJ1-6; 10 bases are a match to TRBD1. Germline CDR1 LGHDT, CDR2 YNNKEL (reference sequence). V trimming: 0 bases; J trimming: 8 bases; junction bases outside the gene matches: 1. The CDR3 length is 15 residues. The CDR3 spells CASSQEGTGDSPLHF. The CDR3 DNA reads TGTGCCAGCAGCCAAGAAGGGACAGGGGATTCACCCCTCCACTTT.

DNA of the CDR3: TGTGCCAGCAGCTTTAGTCCGTATGAAAAACTGTTTTTT. Protein product: CASSFSPYEKLFF. The rearrangement uses TRBV9 and TRBJ1-4, with unresolved D. Germline V gene data show CDR1 as SGDLS and CDR2 as YYNGEE. CDR3 size: 13 residues. V was trimmed by 4 bases and J by 6 bases, leaving 10 bases between them.

This clone was recorded once. This chain joins TRBV9 and TRBJ2-7; maybe TRBD1 (5 bases). V shed 0 bases and J shed 2 bases, with 9 bases lying between them. The CDR3 contains 14 residues. In germline, CDR1 is SGDLS, CDR2 YYNGEE. The CDR3 nucleotides read TGTGCCAGCAGCGTAGGGCAGGGCACCTACGAGCAGTACTTC. This encodes CASSVGQGTYEQYF.

V gene TRBV15 combines with J gene TRBJ2-7, with TRBD1 identical over 8 bases. V was clipped by 1 base and J by 5 bases; unmatched bases: 7. CDR3 length: 15 amino acids. CDR1 LNHNV and CDR2 YYDKDF come from the germline V gene (reference sequence). CDR3 residues: CATSRAGTGVHEQYF. The CDR3, as DNA: TGTGCCACCAGCAGAGCCGGGACAGGTGTTCACGAGCAGTACTTC.

V and J are TRBV27 and TRBJ2-7; D ambiguous. Trimming stripped 4 bases from V and 0 bases from J, with 10 bases between. The CDR3 has 14 amino acids. CDR1 and CDR2 (germline): MNHEY, SMNVEV (reference sequence). CDR3 DNA sequence: TGTGCCAGCAGTTCAATCCTTAGCTCCTACGAGCAGTACTTC. Its protein product is CASSSILSSYEQYF.

The rearrangement links TRBV2 to TRBJ2-4, with 7 positions matching TRBD2. CDR3 length: 15 residues. V was clipped by 4 bases and J by 2 bases; unmatched bases: 5. The germline V gene has CDR1 SNHLY and CDR2 FYNNEI. The CDR3: CASSAGGGSKNIQYF. The CDR3, as DNA: TGTGCCAGCAGTGCTGGGGGGGGATCCAAAAACATTCAGTACTTC.

A few counts support this clone. V gene TRBV7-9 combines with J gene TRBJ2-2, with 9 bases aligning to TRBD2. Germline V gene data show CDR1 as SEHNR and CDR2 as FQNEAQ (reference sequence). V was pared by 5 bases and J by 1 base, with 5 bases of the junction left unmatched. There are 16 residues in the CDR3. The CDR3 DNA follows: TGTGCCAGCAGCGGCAGACTAGCGGTGAACACCGGGGAGCTGTTTTTT. It is translated as CASSGRLAVNTGELFF.

The rearrangement joins TRBV18 to TRBJ1-1; the match to TRBD1 covers 11 bases. The CDR3 has 15 amino acids. J lost 3 bases, V lost 1 base, and 1 base had no gene match. CDR1 is KGHSH and CDR2 is LQKENI in the germline V gene. CDR3 DNA sequence: TGTGCCAGCTCACCACAGGGACAGGGGGACACTGAAGCTTTCTTT. Translation: CASSPQGQGDTEAFF. The entire variable domain, with the rest obtained from reference TRBV18 and TRBJ1-1, is as follows: NAGVMQNPRHLVRRRGQEARLRCSPMKGHSHVYWYRQLPEEGLKFMVYLQKENIIDESGMPKERFSAEFPKEGPSILRIQQVVRGDSAAYFCASSPQGQGDTEAFFGQGTRLTVV.

This clone was found many times. The J gene is TRBJ2-3, the V gene TRBV11-1, with D possibly being TRBD2 (6 bases). V was shortened by 6 bases and J by 7 bases, with 14 bases between the two germline ends. Germline values: CDR1 SGHAT, CDR2 FQDESV (reference sequence). This CDR3 contains 13 residues. The CDR3 is CASSPGLENTQYF. CDR3 coding DNA: TGTGCCAGCAGTCCGGGACTTGAGAATACGCAGTATTTT.